This TCR beta chain was observed in a study of beta chain features in type 1 diabetes. In the study overall: The study examined around 99,000,000 sorted cells across all samples.

Expressed TCRB transcripts got sequenced, as all isolated RNA was reverse transcribed. Libraries were prepared by immunoSEQ multiplex PCR; TCRdb keeps only in-frame clonotypes and omits some of them. The data contain 140,000 to 150,000 clones, nearly 50% of them singletons. This CDR3 region has 18 residues. CDR1 LNHDA and CDR2 SQIVND come from the germline V gene (reference sequence). The germline V and J ends were trimmed by 3 bases and 2 bases, with 23 bases remaining between them. This sequence joins TRBV19 and TRBJ2-7; D perhaps matches TRBD1 (8 bases). This sequence originates from a man between 18 and 35 years old in good health. Source material: Tregs from blood. This CDR3 is CASSMRGWATGDAYEQYF. As DNA, the CDR3 is TGTGCCAGTAGTATGCGGGGGTGGGCGACAGGGGACGCCTACGAGCAGTACTTC.